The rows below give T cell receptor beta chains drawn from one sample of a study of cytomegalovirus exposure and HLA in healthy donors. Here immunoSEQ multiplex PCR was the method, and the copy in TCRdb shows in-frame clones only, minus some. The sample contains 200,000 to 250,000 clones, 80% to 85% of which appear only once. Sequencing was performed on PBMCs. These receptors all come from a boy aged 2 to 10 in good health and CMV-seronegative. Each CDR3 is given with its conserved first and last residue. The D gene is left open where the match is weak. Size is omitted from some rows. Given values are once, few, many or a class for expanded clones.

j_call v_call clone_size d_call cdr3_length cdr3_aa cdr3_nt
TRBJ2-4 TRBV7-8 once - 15 CASSLGVSGKNIQYF TGTGCCAGCAGCTTAGGGGTGAGCGGTAAAAACATTCAGTACTTC
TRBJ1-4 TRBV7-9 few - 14 CASSPHHRDEKLFF TGTGCCAGCAGCCCGCATCACAGGGACGAAAAACTGTTTTTT
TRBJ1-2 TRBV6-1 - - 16 CASSGLGRVLDYGYTF TGTGCCAGCAGTGGACTAGGGAGGGTTTTAGACTATGGCTACACCTTC
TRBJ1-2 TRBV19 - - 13 CASRADANYGYTF TGTGCCAGTAGGGCAGATGCTAACTATGGCTACACCTTC
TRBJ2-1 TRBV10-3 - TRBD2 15 CAISEWQRGYNEQFF TGTGCCATCAGTGAGTGGCAGCGGGGGTACAATGAGCAGTTCTTC
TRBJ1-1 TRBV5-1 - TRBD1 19 CASSWGQGLKARSNTEAFF TGCGCCAGCAGCTGGGGACAGGGGCTGAAGGCTCGTTCGAACACTGAAGCTTTCTTT
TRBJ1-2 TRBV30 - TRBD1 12 CAWLDRRYGYTF TGTGCCTGGTTGGACAGGCGCTATGGCTACACCTTC
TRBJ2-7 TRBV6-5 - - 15 CASSYRGTGSYEQYF TGTGCCAGCAGTTACCGGGGGACGGGGTCCTACGAGCAGTACTTC
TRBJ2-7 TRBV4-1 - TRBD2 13 CASSLQTSREQYF TGCGCCAGCAGCCTACAGACTAGCCGCGAGCAGTACTTC
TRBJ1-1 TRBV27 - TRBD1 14 CASSLSTGNPEAFF TGTGCCAGCAGTTTATCGACAGGGAATCCTGAAGCTTTCTTT
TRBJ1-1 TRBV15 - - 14 CATSRVSKNTEAFF TGTGCCACCAGCAGAGTTTCCAAGAACACTGAAGCTTTCTTT
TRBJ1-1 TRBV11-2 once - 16 CASSLVAGQANTEAFF TGTGCCAGCAGCTTAGTGGCAGGGCAGGCGAACACTGAAGCTTTCTTT
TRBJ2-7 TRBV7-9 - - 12 CASGQSNREQYF TGTGCCAGCGGACAGTCGAACCGGGAGCAGTACTTC
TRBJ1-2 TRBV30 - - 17 CAWSRTKTGLANYGYTF TGTGCCTGGAGCCGCACTAAAACAGGTCTAGCTAACTATGGCTACACCTTC
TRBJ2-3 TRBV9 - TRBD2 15 CASSVGLAGGDTQYF TGTGCCAGCAGCGTGGGCCTAGCGGGGGGGGATACGCAGTATTTT
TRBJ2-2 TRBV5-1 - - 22 CASTSLPTNKSPIGRRTGELFF TGCGCCAGCACCTCTCTCCCCACAAATAAATCGCCCATTGGCCGCCGCACCGGGGAGCTGTTTTTT
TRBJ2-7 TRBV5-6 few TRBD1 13 CASSLGQGNEQYF TGTGCCAGCAGCCTAGGACAGGGCAACGAGCAGTACTTC
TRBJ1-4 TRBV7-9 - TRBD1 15 CASSEEGQGSEKLFF TGTGCCAGCAGCGAAGAGGGACAGGGTTCTGAAAAACTGTTTTTT
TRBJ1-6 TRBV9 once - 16 CASSVASSSYNSPLHF TGTGCCAGCAGCGTAGCTTCCAGCTCCTATAATTCACCCCTCCACTTT
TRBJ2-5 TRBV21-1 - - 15 CASSKSARGQETQYF TGTGCCAGCAGCAAATCTGCCAGGGGGCAGGAGACCCAGTACTTC